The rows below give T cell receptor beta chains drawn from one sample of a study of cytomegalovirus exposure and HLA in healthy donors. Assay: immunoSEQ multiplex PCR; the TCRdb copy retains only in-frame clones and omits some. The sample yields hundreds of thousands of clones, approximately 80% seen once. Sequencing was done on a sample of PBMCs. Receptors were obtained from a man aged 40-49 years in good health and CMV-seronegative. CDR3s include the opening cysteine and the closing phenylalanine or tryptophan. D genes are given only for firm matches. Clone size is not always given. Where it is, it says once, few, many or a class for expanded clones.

CASSDSVLAGGNEQFF | TGTGCCAGCAGTGACTCAGTACTAGCGGGAGGCAATGAGCAGTTCTTC | TRBV6-4 | - | TRBD2 | TRBJ2-1
CASSQGTGNAGNTIYF | TGTGCCAGCTCACAAGGGACAGGTAACGCTGGAAACACCATATATTTT | TRBV18 | - | TRBD1 | TRBJ1-3
CAWSRTGSGSYNEQFF | TGTGCCTGGAGTCGGACAGGGAGTGGGTCCTACAATGAGCAGTTCTTC | TRBV30 | - | TRBD1 | TRBJ2-1
CASSLLSGGRTITVYNEQFF | TGCGCCAGCAGCTTGCTGAGCGGGGGGCGGACGATTACGGTTTACAATGAGCAGTTCTTC | TRBV5-1 | - | TRBD2 | TRBJ2-1
CASGPLTGPSYEQYF | TGTGCTAGTGGACCTCTTACAGGGCCCTCCTACGAGCAGTACTTC | TRBV12-5 | - | - | TRBJ2-7
CASSLMGRGYEQYF | TGCGCCAGCAGCCTGATGGGGCGGGGGTACGAGCAGTACTTC | TRBV5-1 | - | TRBD2 | TRBJ2-7
CASKYGFSGDQPQHF | TGTGCCAGCAAGTATGGGTTTTCGGGGGATCAGCCCCAGCATTTT | TRBV6-1 | - | - | TRBJ1-5
CASSQELAGGQSDTQYF | TGTGCCAGCAGCCAAGAACTAGCGGGGGGGCAATCAGATACGCAGTATTTT | TRBV4-2 | - | TRBD2 | TRBJ2-3
CASSIRQGGGYTF | TGTGCCAGCAGCATCAGACAGGGGGGTGGCTACACCTTC | TRBV7-2 | - | TRBD1 | TRBJ1-2
CAWRLSGETQYF | TGTGCCTGGAGACTGTCTGGAGAGACCCAGTACTTC | TRBV30 | - | - | TRBJ2-5
CASSEGWATDTQYF | TGTGCCAGCAGTGAAGGGTGGGCCACAGATACGCAGTATTTT | TRBV6-1 | - | - | TRBJ2-3
CASSPPSGRAAGYTF | TGTGCCAGTAGTCCCCCCTCGGGCAGGGCTGCTGGCTACACCTTC | TRBV19 | - | - | TRBJ1-2
CAWSVDRANEQFF | TGTGCCTGGAGTGTTGACAGGGCCAATGAGCAGTTCTTC | TRBV30 | - | TRBD1 | TRBJ2-1
CASSQSLGQGANTEAFF | TGTGCCAGCAGCCAGAGTTTGGGACAGGGAGCGAACACTGAAGCTTTCTTT | TRBV7-6 | - | TRBD1 | TRBJ1-1
CASSLPGGPFNEQFF | TGTGCCAGCAGCTTGCCGGGGGGACCCTTTAATGAGCAGTTCTTC | TRBV5-6 | - | TRBD2 | TRBJ2-1
CASSPTGQGSTGELFF | TGCGCCAGCAGCCCAACGGGACAGGGATCAACCGGGGAGCTGTTTTTT | TRBV5-1 | few | TRBD1 | TRBJ2-2
CASSVGEGDQPQHF | TGTGCCAGCAGCGTAGGAGAGGGGGATCAGCCCCAGCATTTT | TRBV9 | - | - | TRBJ1-5
CASSPHSSYNEQFF | TGTGCCAGCAGTCCGCATAGCTCCTACAATGAGCAGTTCTTC | TRBV28 | - | - | TRBJ2-1
CASTTGEDYNSPLHF | TGTGCCAGCACCACCGGGGAGGATTATAATTCACCCCTCCACTTT | TRBV28 | - | - | TRBJ1-6
CASSLDGLPRRETQYF | TGTGCCAGCAGCTTAGATGGACTACCGAGGCGGGAGACCCAGTACTTC | TRBV11-1 | - | - | TRBJ2-5
CASSSGTTGELFF | TGTGCCAGCAGTTCCGGGACTACCGGGGAGCTGTTTTTT | TRBV28 | - | - | TRBJ2-2
CASSLEGTVTGELFF | TGTGCCAGCAGCTTAGAGGGGACAGTAACCGGGGAGCTGTTTTTT | TRBV7-3 | - | TRBD1 | TRBJ2-2
CASSVSGGPLDEQYF | TGTGCCAGCAGCGTCAGCGGGGGTCCCCTCGACGAGCAGTACTTC | TRBV9 | - | TRBD2 | TRBJ2-7